These 21 T cell receptor beta chains originate from one sample sequenced in a study of early T cells in non-severe SARS-CoV-2 infection (dated by TCRdb to the early 2020s). The library was prepared using 5' RACE. Sequenced on a NextSeq 500. Through fastp at Q25 and MiXCR, TCRdb rebuilt clones from the public reads, retaining in-frame beta chains. Here each entry gathers all rows of one CDR3 protein and keeps the most common genes and DNA. The sample yields 30,000 to 35,000 distinct CDR3 sequences; about 4.2% were counted once. About 12% of the sample goes to the ten largest clones. The specimen was whole blood. Receptors were obtained from an adult who was a healthcare worker with PCR-confirmed SARS-CoV-2 infection or an uninfected control (not recorded which).

A few counts support this clonotype. The chain uses TRBV5-1 and TRBJ1-2; D not resolved. Trimming took off 0 bases at V and 4 bases at J, with 10 bases between the two ends. Germline V gives CDR1 SGHRS, CDR2 YFSETQ. This CDR3 is 14 amino acids long. CDR3 sequence (DNA): TGCGCCAGCAGCTTGGATGACGTAACCTATGGCTACACCTTC. The encoded protein is CASSLDDVTYGYTF.

This clonotype has ten or more counts. This chain joins TRBV5-1 and TRBJ1-4, with a weak D call TRBD1 (6 bases). Trimming pared 4 bases from V and 5 bases from J, leaving 12 bases between. Germline values: CDR1 SGHRS, CDR2 YFSETQ. This CDR3 has 14 residues. This chain's CDR3 is CASSGGAGNEKLFF. Written as DNA, the CDR3 is TGCGCCAGCAGCGGGGGGGCCGGCAATGAAAAACTGTTTTTT.

This clonotype is categorized as medium-sized. The chain has TRBV6-5 and TRBJ2-7; 7 bases are shared with TRBD1. CDR1 is MNHEY, CDR2 SVGAGI, per germline. The CDR3 consists of 16 residues. With V trimmed by 6 bases and J by 1 base, 12 bases remained unmatched. The CDR3 spells CASSSLTGTASYEQYF. CDR3 sequence (DNA): TGTGCCAGCAGCAGCCTAACCGGGACAGCTTCCTACGAGCAGTACTTC.

Only a few counts were recorded for this clonotype. The J gene is TRBJ2-3, the V gene TRBV20-1; D may be TRBD1 (7 bases). Trimming took off 2 bases at V and 3 bases at J, with 21 bases between the two ends. The CDR3 has 17 residues. The germline V gene encodes CDR1 DFQATT and CDR2 SNEGSKA (reference sequence). Here the CDR3 reads CSARRPQGGITTDTQYF. In nucleotides, the CDR3 is TGCAGTGCTAGACGACCCCAGGGGGGAATAACTACAGATACGCAGTATTTT.

The rearrangement links TRBV11-2 to TRBJ1-5; a possible D gene is TRBD1 (6 bases). The V end lost 3 bases, the J end lost 5 bases, and 8 bases lay between the germline ends. Germline CDR1 and CDR2: SGHAT and FQNNGV. The CDR3 length is 13 residues. The CDR3 DNA reads TGTGCCAGCAGCTTCGCAGGGGATCAGCCCCAGCATTTT. It is translated as CASSFAGDQPQHF.

A few counts support this clonotype. The chain joins TRBV12-3 or TRBV12-4 to TRBJ1-4; 7 bases agree with TRBD1. The CDR3 consists of 16 residues. The ends lost 6 bases at V and 5 bases at J; junction bases unmatched: 12. CDR3 in DNA: TGTGCCAGCAGAACAAAACGGACAGGAAGAAATGAAAAACTGTTTTTT. Translated: CASRTKRTGRNEKLFF.

This clonotype showed up many times. The chain is built from TRBV9 and TRBJ2-1; D is uncertain. Germline CDR1 reads SGDLS; CDR2 reads YYNGEE. The CDR3 consists of 12 residues. The V end lost 0 bases, the J end lost 8 bases, and 6 bases lay between the germline ends. The CDR3 protein is CASSVDRDEQFF. The CDR3 DNA follows: TGTGCCAGCAGCGTAGATAGGGATGAGCAGTTCTTC.

This clonotype is classed as medium-sized. The chain links TRBV28 to TRBJ2-2, with D unresolved. The V gene's germline CDR1 is MDHEN and CDR2 SYDVKM. The CDR3 is made up of 11 amino acids. V was clipped by 2 bases and J by 6 bases, with 1 base between them. CDR3 amino acids: CASSLAGELFF. The CDR3 coding sequence is TGTGCCAGCAGTTTAGCCGGGGAGCTGTTTTTT.

This clonotype was seen repeatedly, ten times or more. The V gene is TRBV24-1, the J gene TRBJ2-2, with a weak D call TRBD2 (7 bases). The V gene's germline CDR1 is KGHDR and CDR2 SFDVKD. The CDR3 spans 13 residues. V dropped 8 bases and J dropped 7 bases, with 13 bases sitting between them. CDR3 in amino acids: CATTGGPSGELFF. The CDR3 DNA follows: TGTGCCACCACGGGGGGCCCGAGCGGGGAGCTGTTTTTT.

The table lists this clonotype with many counts. The rearrangement joins TRBV7-9 to TRBJ2-3; 10 bases map to TRBD2. After removal of 4 bases from V and 6 bases from J, the junction contained 13 bases not matched to a gene. From germline, CDR1 is SEHNR and CDR2 FQNEAQ (reference sequence). CDR3 size: 17 residues. This CDR3 reads CASSSISPSGGPDTQYF. The DNA for the CDR3 is TGTGCCAGCAGCTCAATCTCCCCTAGCGGGGGTCCCGATACGCAGTATTTT.

This clonotype rates as medium-sized. The chain uses TRBV11-2 and TRBJ2-5; weak D call: TRBD1 (5 bases). Trimming shortened V by 4 bases and J by 7 bases, and 10 bases separated the two germline ends. This CDR3 is built from 12 residues. CDR1 and CDR2 (germline): SGHAT, FQNNGV. CDR3 nucleotides: TGTGCCAGCAGCTCCGACAGTGGGACCCAGTACTTC. Protein: CASSSDSGTQYF.

The rearrangement links TRBV11-2 to TRBJ2-7; maybe TRBD2 (5 bases). The length of the CDR3 is 15 residues. Between the trimmed V and J ends, which lost 0 bases and 5 bases, there was a span of 14 bases. Germline V CDR1 and CDR2: SGHAT, FQNNGV. CDR3 DNA: TGTGCCAGCAGCTTAGATGTGGGAGTAGTCAACGAGCAGTACTTC. Protein product: CASSLDVGVVNEQYF. The full variable domain, in which reference TRBV11-2 and TRBJ2-7 provide the parts outside the CDR3, is EAGVAQSPRYKIIEKRQSVAFWCNPISGHATLYWYQQILGQGPKLLIQFQNNGVVDDSQLPKDRFSAERLKGVDSTLKIQPAKLEDSAVYLCASSLDVGVVNEQYFGPGTRLTVT.

This clonotype was seen at least ten times. This chain joins TRBV28 and TRBJ2-4; the match to TRBD2 covers 8 bases. The germline CDR1 and CDR2 sequences are MDHEN and SYDVKM. The CDR3 contains 17 residues. V gave up 7 bases and J gave up 5 bases; unmatched junction bases: 16. CDR3 protein: CASTPLGSGAHQNIQYF. The CDR3 bases are TGTGCCAGCACCCCCTTGGGTAGCGGGGCGCATCAAAACATTCAGTACTTC.

This clonotype came up many times. V gene TRBV19 combines with J gene TRBJ2-7; D ambiguous. The CDR3 has 8 residues. Trimming shortened V by 11 bases and J by 3 bases, and 2 bases separated the two germline ends. CDR1 and CDR2 (germline): LNHDA, SQIVND (reference sequence). For the CDR3, the DNA is TGTGCCTACTACGAGCAGTACTTC. Residues: CAYYEQYF. Full variable domain (rest looked up from reference TRBV19 and TRBJ2-7): DGGITQSPKYLFRKEGQNVTLSCEQNLNHDAMYWYRQDPGQGLRLIYYSQIVNDFQKGDIAEGYSVSREKKESFPLTVTSAQKNPTAFYLCAYYEQYFGPGTRLTVT.

This clonotype was seen many times. The J gene is TRBJ2-5, the V gene TRBV11-2, with a tentative D call TRBD2 (5 bases). Looked up from germline, CDR1 is SGHAT and CDR2 is FQNNGV. The germline V and J ends were trimmed by 2 bases and 5 bases, with 12 bases remaining between them. CDR3 size: 14 residues. CDR3 in amino acids: CASSLSLATETQYF. In nucleotides, the CDR3 is TGTGCCAGCAGCTTATCATTAGCGACGGAGACCCAGTACTTC.

This clonotype came up a few times. The chain employs TRBV28 and TRBJ1-1; unclear D gene. The ends were cut back, 4 bases at V and 6 bases at J, with 18 bases in the middle. This CDR3 contains 15 residues. Germline CDR1 is MDHEN and CDR2 is SYDVKM. The CDR3 coding sequence is TGTGCCAGCAGTTCCGCCACACAAGAACGCCCTGAAGCTTTCTTT. Translation: CASSSATQERPEAFF. The full variable domain, rest sourced from reference TRBV28 and TRBJ1-1, is DVKVTQSSRYLVKRTGEKVFLECVQDMDHENMFWYRQDPGLGLRLIYFSYDVKMKEKGDIPEGYSVSREKKERFSLILESASTNQTSMYLCASSSATQERPEAFFGQGTRLTVV.

The V call is TRBV14, the J call TRBJ2-3; D is unresolved. Trimming stripped 0 bases from V and 12 bases from J, with 10 bases between. This CDR3 region has 12 residues. CDR1 and CDR2 from the germline V gene are SGHDN and FVKESK. Here the CDR3 reads CASSQDWGSQYF. The CDR3 nucleotides are TGTGCCAGCAGCCAAGACTGGGGATCACAGTATTTT. Complete variable domain (other parts from reference TRBV14 and TRBJ2-3): EAGVTQFPSHSVIEKGQTVTLRCDPISGHDNLYWYRRVMGKEIKFLLHFVKESKQDESGMPNNRFLAERTGGTYSTLKVQPAELEDSGVYFCASSQDWGSQYFGPGTRLTVL.

This clonotype was recorded many times. This chain uses TRBV7-9 with TRBJ2-2; D gene uncertain. This CDR3 comprises 13 residues. The germline gives CDR1 SEHNR, CDR2 FQNEAQ (reference sequence). Trimming pared 7 bases from V and 7 bases from J, leaving 13 bases between. The CDR3 region has the DNA TGTGCCAGCAACAGCTTATTGGGCGGGGAGCTGTTTTTT. This translates into CASNSLLGGELFF.

The V and J genes are TRBV12-3 or TRBV12-4 and TRBJ2-1; 11 nucleotides agree with TRBD2. V lost 5 bases to trimming and J lost 5 bases; unmatched junction nucleotides: 5. The CDR3 consists of 15 residues. The CDR3 spells CASSPPGLADNEQFF. In DNA form, the CDR3 reads TGTGCCAGCAGTCCTCCGGGACTAGCGGACAATGAGCAGTTCTTC.

The genes are TRBV28 and TRBJ2-5; 7 positions agree with TRBD1. CDR3 length equals 19 residues. CDR1 is MDHEN and CDR2 is SYDVKM in the germline V gene. The junction had 15 bases not matched to a gene; V was cut back by 2 bases and J by 0 bases. The CDR3 reads CASSLSSFRDSPYQETQYF. The CDR3 DNA reads as TGTGCCAGCAGTTTAAGCTCCTTCCGGGACAGCCCGTACCAAGAGACCCAGTACTTC. Together with reference TRBV28 and TRBJ2-5, the CDR3 gives the full variable domain: DVKVTQSSRYLVKRTGEKVFLECVQDMDHENMFWYRQDPGLGLRLIYFSYDVKMKEKGDIPEGYSVSREKKERFSLILESASTNQTSMYLCASSLSSFRDSPYQETQYFGPGTRLLVL.

This clonotype was observed many times. The chain links TRBV7-7 to TRBJ2-2; either TRBD1 or TRBD2 may supply D (6 bases each). V was pared by 5 bases and J by 1 base, with 14 bases between. The CDR3 length is 16 residues. Per the germline V gene, CDR1 is SSHAT and CDR2 is FNYEAQ (reference sequence). The CDR3: CASSRGPDGNTGELFF. The DNA of the CDR3 is TGTGCCAGCAGCCGGGGGCCAGATGGGAACACCGGGGAGCTGTTTTTT.